This TCR beta chain was recorded in a study of OX40 agonist ivuxolimab in advanced cancers. Overall study results and limits: Also present in some nonresponders was a low level of normalized T-cell clonal expansion.

There are 16 residues in the CDR3. Germline V gene sequence: CDR1 SGHTA, CDR2 FQGNSA. V was pared by 3 bases and J by 0 bases, with 12 bases between. Some clones are missing from TCRdb's copy, which holds only in-frame ones; the method was immunoSEQ multiplex PCR. The table shows approximately 73,000 clones, with around 86% occurring only once. Note on this clone: Antigen specificity is unknown.

This sample comprised CD4+ or CD8+ T cells sorted from blood, obtained in a trial of the OX40 agonist ivuxolimab. The receptor was derived from an adult with an advanced solid tumor such as melanoma, head and neck, liver or kidney cancer. The chain joins TRBV7-2 to TRBJ1-3; D ambiguous. As DNA, the CDR3 is TGTGCCAGCAGCTTTATCCCCGTCGTCTCTGGAAACACCATATATTTT. Encoded protein: CASSFIPVVSGNTIYF.